In its sample, the clone carrying this TCR beta chain was seen a few times. The antigen is undetermined. TCRdb reprocessed the 5' RACE reads with MiXCR, giving one entry per CDR3 protein. Among a few hundred thousand distinct CDR3 sequences, about a fifth were seen once, and the ten largest hold 16%. The sample originates from a study of CD8 T cells in ankylosing spondylitis. V dropped 6 bases and J dropped 3 bases, with 15 bases sitting between them. Germline V lookup: CDR1 LGHDT, CDR2 YNNKEL (reference sequence). The CDR3 has 15 residues. Broader study findings: In the blood and synovial fluid of reactive arthritis, some motif variants had been previously reported. It appeared that ankylosing spondylitis blood was characterized by a TCR beta motif of several highly homologous variants.

Material for sequencing was blood, either unsorted or a sorted T cell fraction (not recorded which). This chain joins TRBV3-1 and TRBJ2-1, with D tentatively TRBD2 (6 bases). This clonotype was obtained from a male donor with ankylosing spondylitis. In DNA, the CDR3 is TGTGCCAGCAGTCGGGAGTCCTCCTACTACAATGAGCAGTTCTTC. This encodes CASSRESSYYNEQFF.